One and the same sample provided the 12 T cell receptor beta chains below, sequenced in a study of technical replicates of blood from a few donors. Clones were sequenced by immunoSEQ multiplex PCR, and TCRdb holds only the in-frame ones, with some missing. The table lists under 85,000 clones, roughly 94% of them singletons. Sequencing was performed on T cells isolated from PBMCs. Receptors were obtained from a human donor in good health.

This chain uses TRBV9 with TRBJ1-1; TRBD1 matches at 8 bases. Germline trimming cut 5 bases from V and 3 bases from J; bases unmatched to any gene: 3. CDR1 and CDR2 (germline): SGDLS, YYNGEE. The CDR3 is 13 residues long. CDR3: CASSADRDTEAFF. The CDR3 DNA reads TGTGCCAGCAGTGCGGACAGGGACACTGAAGCTTTCTTT.

This clone was seen only once. The chain carries TRBV19 and TRBJ2-7, with 12 nucleotides matching TRBD2. CDR1 and CDR2 (germline): LNHDA, SQIVND (reference sequence). The V segment lost 3 bases and the J segment 0 bases; nucleotides outside the gene matches: 3. This CDR3 spans 16 amino acids. CDR3 sequence: CASSMGTSGLSYEQYF. Written as DNA, the CDR3 is TGTGCCAGTAGTATGGGGACTAGCGGGCTCTCCTACGAGCAGTACTTC.

The chain recombines TRBV7-9 with TRBJ2-5; D may be TRBD1 (6 bases). The CDR3 runs 13 residues. Germline V CDR1 and CDR2: SEHNR, FQNEAQ (reference sequence). V gave up 5 bases and J gave up 2 bases, with 9 bases separating them. CDR3 coding DNA: TGTGCCAGCAGCCTGGACAGTCAAGAGACCCAGTACTTC. Its protein is CASSLDSQETQYF.

The rearrangement joins TRBV5-1 to TRBJ2-5; 8 bases align to TRBD2. CDR1 SGHRS and CDR2 YFSETQ come from the germline V gene. Trimming cost V 0 bases and J 4 bases; bases outside gene matches: 8. CDR3 size: 16 residues. The CDR3 sequence is CASSLGAGTRGETQYF. CDR3 sequence (DNA): TGCGCCAGCAGCTTGGGGGCCGGGACTAGAGGAGAGACCCAGTACTTC.

This chain uses TRBV30 with TRBJ1-4, with 9 positions matching TRBD1. From germline, CDR1 is GTSNPN and CDR2 SVGIG (reference sequence). With V trimmed by 6 bases and J by 6 bases, 5 bases remained unmatched. The CDR3 spans 13 residues. CDR3 residues: CACGTGRDEKLFF. DNA for the CDR3: TGTGCCTGTGGGACAGGGAGGGATGAAAAACTGTTTTTT.

The chain uses TRBV30 and TRBJ2-5; TRBD2 is a possible D gene (5 bases). CDR3 length equals 13 residues. Trimming took 4 bases from V and 3 from J, leaving 12 bases between them. CDR1 is GTSNPN and CDR2 is SVGIG in the germline V gene (reference sequence). CDR3 sequence: CAWNRLAEETQYF. In DNA form, the CDR3 reads TGTGCCTGGAATCGGCTAGCCGAAGAGACCCAGTACTTC. The full variable domain, completed using reference TRBV30 and TRBJ2-5, is SQTIHQWPATLVQPVGSPLSLECTVEGTSNPNLYWYRQAAGRGLQLLFYSVGIGQISSEVPQNLSASRPQDRQFILSSKKLLLSDSGFYLCAWNRLAEETQYFGPGTRLLVL.

The CDR3 here is CASRGGAGELFF. The DNA for the CDR3 is TGTGCCAGCAGAGGAGGGGCCGGGGAGCTGTTTTTT. V usage is TRBV6-1 and J usage is TRBJ2-2, with TRBD2 as a possible D gene (6 bases). Between the trimmed V and J ends, which lost 6 bases and 6 bases, there was a span of 8 bases. Germline CDR1 reads MNHNS; CDR2 reads SASEGT. There are 12 residues in the CDR3.

This clone has just one count. This chain connects TRBV7-9 to TRBJ1-1, with D perhaps TRBD1 (5 bases). Germline V lookup: CDR1 SEHNR, CDR2 FQNEAQ (reference sequence). Trimming left V 5 bases short and J 6 bases short, with 16 bases between. There are 14 residues in the CDR3. This CDR3 reads CASSPGLLPAEAFF. The CDR3 DNA is TGTGCCAGCAGCCCGGGACTCCTCCCCGCTGAAGCTTTCTTT.

The genes are TRBV28 and TRBJ2-3; 8 bases fit TRBD1. Trimming at V came to 4 bases and at J to 1 base, leaving 7 bases not matched to a gene. Germline CDR1 and CDR2: MDHEN and SYDVKM. This CDR3 has 16 amino acids. CDR3 protein: CASSSASTGGTDTQYF. As DNA, the CDR3 is TGTGCCAGCAGTTCCGCGTCGACAGGGGGCACAGATACGCAGTATTTT.

The V and J genes are TRBV21-1 and TRBJ2-3; the table calls TRBD1, which could not be checked here. TRBV21-1 is a pseudogene. The CDR3 consists of 15 residues. As DNA, the CDR3 is TGTGCCAGCCCGCTCTCGACAGTAGCTAGAGATACGCAGTATTTT. Translation: CASPLSTVARDTQYF.

The chain has TRBV5-6 and TRBJ2-3, with D uncertain. Germline-derived CDR1 and CDR2 are SGHDT and YYEEEE. CDR3 length equals 11 residues. Trimming stripped 0 bases from V and 10 bases from J, with 6 bases between. The CDR3 spells CASSLVGAQYF. In DNA form, the CDR3 reads TGTGCCAGCAGCTTGGTAGGAGCGCAGTATTTT.

The chain recombines TRBV4-1 with TRBJ2-5; the match to TRBD1 covers 7 bases. CDR3 size: 13 residues. Germline V gene sequence: CDR1 MGHRA, CDR2 YSYEKL. V lost 2 bases to trimming and J lost 4 bases; unmatched junction nucleotides: 1. The CDR3 reads CASSQSGGETQYF. The DNA for the CDR3 is TGCGCCAGCAGCCAATCAGGGGGAGAGACCCAGTACTTC.